One and the same sample provided the 20 T cell receptor beta chains below, sequenced in a study of OX40 agonist ivuxolimab in advanced cancers. The repertoire was sequenced with immunoSEQ multiplex PCR; TCRdb's copy has only in-frame clones and lacks some. The sample contains some 81,000 clones, around 87% of which appear only once. The material was CD4+ or CD8+ T cells sorted from blood, obtained in a trial of the OX40 agonist ivuxolimab. All receptors derive from an adult with an advanced solid tumor such as melanoma, head and neck, liver or kidney cancer.

Only one count was recorded for this clone. This chain joins TRBV2 and TRBJ1-1; TRBD1 matches 7 bases. V shed 4 bases and J 5 bases; nucleotides not matched to a gene: 7. The CDR3 spans 14 residues. Germline-derived CDR1 and CDR2 are SNHLY and FYNNEI. CDR3 nucleotide sequence: TGTGCCAGCAGTGGACAGGGCGGCAGGACTGAAGCTTTCTTT. Its translation is CASSGQGGRTEAFF.

CDR3 amino acids: CASRLAGGLNEQFF. The CDR3 DNA reads TGCGCCAGCAGACTAGCGGGGGGTCTCAATGAGCAGTTCTTC. The rearrangement uses TRBV5-1 and TRBJ2-1, with 12 bases identical to TRBD2. This CDR3 is 14 amino acids long. Looked up from germline, CDR1 is SGHRS and CDR2 is YFSETQ. V lost 5 bases to trimming and J lost 6 bases; unmatched junction nucleotides: 3.

The V call is TRBV19, the J call TRBJ2-3; D is undetermined. The germline V and J ends were trimmed by 0 bases and 0 bases, with 13 bases remaining between them. There are 17 residues in the CDR3. Looked up from germline, CDR1 is LNHDA and CDR2 is SQIVND (reference sequence). For the CDR3, the DNA is TGTGCCAGTAGTATAGAGGGCCGCCCCGCCAGCACAGATACGCAGTATTTT. This gives the protein CASSIEGRPASTDTQYF. The full variable domain, with the rest looked up from reference TRBV19 and TRBJ2-3, is DGGITQSPKYLFRKEGQNVTLSCEQNLNHDAMYWYRQDPGQGLRLIYYSQIVNDFQKGDIAEGYSVSREKKESFPLTVTSAQKNPTAFYLCASSIEGRPASTDTQYFGPGTRLTVL.

The rearrangement joins TRBV5-6 to TRBJ1-1; no clear D. The CDR3 consists of 17 residues. V gave up 1 base and J gave up 0 bases, with 16 bases separating them. Looked up from germline, CDR1 is SGHDT and CDR2 is YYEEEE. The DNA for the CDR3 is TGTGCCAGCAGCTTGCTCGGCAGATCTCGGGTGAACACTGAAGCTTTCTTT. Amino acids: CASSLLGRSRVNTEAFF.

This clone came up once. The genes are TRBV20-1 and TRBJ2-1; D ambiguous. CDR3 size: 11 residues. Between the trimmed V and J ends, which lost 6 bases and 10 bases, there was a span of 13 bases. Germline assignment: CDR1 DFQATT and CDR2 SNEGSKA (reference sequence). The CDR3 sequence is CSASSYQEQFF. CDR3 in DNA: TGCAGTGCCTCTAGTTATCAAGAGCAGTTCTTC.

The chain is built from TRBV9 and TRBJ1-4, with TRBD1 as a possible D gene (5 bases). CDR1 SGDLS and CDR2 YYNGEE come from the germline V gene. V was cut by 4 bases and J by 7 bases, with 17 bases left in between. The CDR3 length is 15 residues. The CDR3 region has the DNA TGTGCCAGCAGCCCCGAGCCCGGGACGGGTGAAAAACTGTTTTTT. Translating it yields CASSPEPGTGEKLFF.

This clone was seen only a few times. CDR3 bases: TGTGCCAGCAGCTTGGAGGCCTATAATTCACCCCTCCACTTT. Amino acid sequence: CASSLEAYNSPLHF. V gene TRBV5-4 combines with J gene TRBJ1-6; D not resolved. The CDR3 covers 14 residues. V shed 0 bases and J shed 2 bases, with 3 bases lying between them. The germline V gene has CDR1 SGHNT and CDR2 YYREEE (reference sequence).

The rearrangement links TRBV4-1 to TRBJ2-3, with 8 bases lining up with TRBD1. The V gene end was trimmed by 3 bases and the J gene end by 3 bases; junction bases not matched to a gene: 8. This CDR3 comprises 16 residues. Germline V gene lookup returns CDR1 MGHRA and CDR2 YSYEKL. CDR3 loop: CASSHPGGAGTDTQYF. The CDR3 region has the DNA TGCGCCAGCAGCCACCCAGGGGGCGCAGGGACAGATACGCAGTATTTT.

V and J are TRBV5-4 and TRBJ2-2; D perhaps matches TRBD2 (7 bases). This CDR3 is 16 amino acids long. V lost 4 bases and J 0 bases, leaving 13 bases between the germline ends. Germline CDR1 and CDR2: SGHNT and YYREEE (reference sequence). DNA of the CDR3: TGTGCCAGCAGCCCAGGAGGGGGGGCGAACACCGGGGAGCTGTTTTTT. Its protein is CASSPGGGANTGELFF.

V usage is TRBV7-9 and J usage is TRBJ1-1, with D unresolved. CDR1 is SEHNR, CDR2 FQNEAQ, per germline (reference sequence). The CDR3 extends over 15 amino acids. Trimming left V 3 bases short and J 1 base short, with 12 bases between. DNA of the CDR3: TGTGCCAGCAGCTTCTCGCTCGGACCGAACACTGAAGCTTTCTTT. This encodes CASSFSLGPNTEAFF.

V and J are TRBV5-1 and TRBJ2-1; 13 positions match TRBD2. Unmatched junction bases numbered 3, after V lost 1 base and J lost 5 bases. The length of the CDR3 is 16 residues. The germline V gene encodes CDR1 SGHRS and CDR2 YFSETQ. The CDR3 nucleotides read TGCGCCAGCAGCTTGAGCGGGACTAGCGGGAACAATGAGCAGTTCTTC. It encodes CASSLSGTSGNNEQFF.

The J gene is TRBJ2-1, the V gene TRBV18; 13 positions match TRBD2. The CDR3 runs 17 residues. The V gene end was trimmed by 5 bases and the J gene end by 5 bases; junction bases not matched to a gene: 9. CDR1 is KGHSH and CDR2 is LQKENI in the germline V gene. CDR3 DNA: TGTGCCAGCTCAAAACTAGCGGGGGGGCCGGTCCACAATGAGCAGTTCTTC. Translation gives CASSKLAGGPVHNEQFF.

A few counts support this clone. The rearrangement links TRBV27 to TRBJ1-6; possibly TRBD1 for D (5 bases). Germline values: CDR1 MNHEY, CDR2 SMNVEV (reference sequence). This CDR3 contains 16 residues. The V end lost 1 base, the J end lost 10 bases, and 17 bases lay between the germline ends. This CDR3 reads CASSLLTAVIGSPLHF. The CDR3 coding sequence is TGTGCCAGCAGTTTATTGACAGCCGTCATTGGATCACCCCTCCACTTT.

The V and J genes are TRBV25-1 and TRBJ2-1; D is undetermined. Germline CDR1 reads MGHDK; CDR2 reads SYGVNS. The CDR3 length is 12 residues. Trimming took 5 bases from V and 14 from J, leaving 16 bases between them. The CDR3 sequence is CASSSQHGRKFF. The CDR3, as DNA: TGTGCCAGCAGTTCACAACATGGAAGGAAGTTCTTC.

The chain uses TRBV7-2 and TRBJ1-2, with D perhaps matching TRBD1 (5 bases). The CDR3 runs 15 residues. The germline CDR1 and CDR2 sequences are SGHTA and FQGNSA. V lost 2 bases and J 0 bases, leaving 10 bases between the germline ends. This CDR3 reads CASSLWGGANYGYTF. CDR3 nucleotide sequence: TGTGCCAGCAGCTTATGGGGCGGAGCTAACTATGGCTACACCTTC.

This chain joins TRBV5-1 and TRBJ2-2, with 7 bases aligning to TRBD1. Germline CDR1 reads SGHRS; CDR2 reads YFSETQ. V lost 4 bases and J lost 4; bases outside the gene matches: 7. CDR3 length: 15 amino acids. CDR3: CASSLGQYTTGELFF. The CDR3 nucleotides are TGCGCCAGCAGCCTGGGACAGTATACCACCGGGGAGCTGTTTTTT.

This chain joins TRBV6-1 and TRBJ2-1; possibly TRBD1 for D (5 bases). The CDR3 has 14 residues. CDR1 and CDR2 (germline): MNHNS, SASEGT. Trimming removed 6 bases from V and 3 bases from J, with 12 bases in between. The CDR3 coding sequence is TGTGCCAGCAGGCCCCCGACAGACTACAATGAGCAGTTCTTC. As protein: CASRPPTDYNEQFF.

The rearrangement joins TRBV12-5 to TRBJ1-5; a weak D match, TRBD1 (6 bases). There are 16 residues in the CDR3. Germline assignment: CDR1 LGHNT and CDR2 FRNRAP. V lost 1 base and J lost 0, with 10 bases in between. CDR3 loop: CASGLGDTNSNQPQHF. Written as DNA, the CDR3 is TGTGCTAGTGGTTTGGGGGACACGAATAGCAATCAGCCCCAGCATTTT.

The CDR3 DNA sequence: TGTGCCTGGGGAAAGGGGTCGGTGATCACCGGGGAGCTGTTTTTT. It encodes CAWGKGSVITGELFF. V is TRBV30 and J is TRBJ2-2; D is possibly TRBD1 (5 bases). Germline V CDR1 and CDR2: GTSNPN, SVGIG (reference sequence). This CDR3 has 15 amino acids. Trimming pared 5 bases from V and 4 bases from J, leaving 17 bases between.

This clone came up a few times. The chain combines TRBV30 with TRBJ1-1, with TRBD1 identical over 9 bases. The ends lost 7 bases at V and 11 bases at J; junction bases unmatched: 17. The germline V gene encodes CDR1 GTSNPN and CDR2 SVGIG (reference sequence). This CDR3 has 14 amino acids. The CDR3 DNA is TGTGCCTTACAGGGGGCAGTCCGGACGAAAAGGGCTTTCTTT. This gives the protein CALQGAVRTKRAFF.